This is a list of T cell receptor beta chains from one sample in a study of cytomegalovirus exposure and HLA in healthy donors. Sequencing used immunoSEQ multiplex PCR; TCRdb keeps in-frame clones, though not all of them. The sample includes 90,000 to 120,000 clones, approximately 94% of them seen just once. The sequenced material came from PBMCs. These receptors were collected from a woman between 18 and 29 years old in good health and CMV-seronegative. Both conserved end residues are part of each CDR3. Fields, in order: D gene, V gene, CDR3 length, J gene, clone size, CDR3 DNA, CDR3 protein. D genes are given only for firm matches. Clone size is not always given. Where it is, it says once, few, many or a class for expanded clones.

D: .
V: TRBV2
length: 14
J: TRBJ1-5
size: few
DNA: TGTGCCAGCAGTAGACTGAATAGCAATCAGCCCCAGCATTTT
CDR3: CASSRLNSNQPQHF

D: .
V: TRBV6-1
length: 12
J: TRBJ1-4
size: .
DNA: TGTGCCAGCAGGGACAGTGCCGTCAAACTGTTTTTT
CDR3: CASRDSAVKLFF

D: .
V: TRBV27
length: 15
J: TRBJ2-6
size: .
DNA: TGTGCCAGCAGTTTACGGAGCTCTGGGGCCAACGTCCTGACTTTC
CDR3: CASSLRSSGANVLTF

D: TRBD1
V: TRBV28
length: 15
J: TRBJ1-4
size: once
DNA: TGTGCCAGCAGTTTCCGGGACAGGGGAGTTGAAAAACTGTTTTTT
CDR3: CASSFRDRGVEKLFF

D: .
V: TRBV11-2
length: 16
J: TRBJ2-3
size: .
DNA: TGTGCCAGCAGCCCCCACGGGACTCCCCAACCAGATACGCAGTATTTT
CDR3: CASSPHGTPQPDTQYF

D: TRBD1
V: TRBV7-2
length: 14
J: TRBJ2-5
size: .
DNA: TGTGCCAGCAGCTCCCAGGGGGCCAGGGAGACCCAGTACTTC
CDR3: CASSSQGARETQYF

D: .
V: TRBV19
length: 11
J: TRBJ2-1
size: .
DNA: TGTGCCAGTAGTATCAGCGATGAGCAGTTCTTC
CDR3: CASSISDEQFF

D: .
V: TRBV5-1
length: 14
J: TRBJ1-1
size: .
DNA: TGCGCCAGCAGCCTCTCCTCCGGAGAAAACGAAGCTTTCTTT
CDR3: CASSLSSGENEAFF

D: .
V: TRBV2
length: 14
J: TRBJ1-1
size: .
DNA: TGTGCCAGCAGTGATTTCCTGGGGGGCACTGAAGCTTTCTTT
CDR3: CASSDFLGGTEAFF

D: TRBD1
V: TRBV19
length: 19
J: TRBJ1-1
size: .
DNA: TGTGCCAGTAGTAAGACCAACTGGGACAGCCCCACCGTAGACACTGAAGCTTTCTTT
CDR3: CASSKTNWDSPTVDTEAFF

D: TRBD1
V: TRBV5-6
length: 13
J: TRBJ2-1
size: few
DNA: TGTGCCAGCAGCCCCCGACAGGGCGAGGGGCCGTTCTTC
CDR3: CASSPRQGEGPFF

D: .
V: TRBV5-1
length: 16
J: TRBJ2-1
size: .
DNA: TGCGCCAGCAGCTTGGTTGCGGGGAGCTCCTACAATGAGCAGTTCTTC
CDR3: CASSLVAGSSYNEQFF

D: .
V: TRBV18
length: 14
J: TRBJ2-3
size: .
DNA: TGTGCCAGCTCACTTCCTACCAGGACAGATACGCAGTATTTT
CDR3: CASSLPTRTDTQYF

D: TRBD1
V: TRBV9
length: 17
J: TRBJ2-5
size: .
DNA: TGTGCCAGCAGCGTAGAGAATGGGCAGGGGGCCGGCGAGACCCAGTACTTC
CDR3: CASSVENGQGAGETQYF

D: TRBD1
V: TRBV2
length: 16
J: TRBJ1-1
size: .
DNA: TGTGCCAGCAGTGAAGGGCAGGGGGCGCGTAGCACTGAAGCTTTCTTT
CDR3: CASSEGQGARSTEAFF

D: .
V: TRBV7-6
length: 14
J: TRBJ2-5
size: .
DNA: TGTGCCAGCAGCTTCGGGACACTTCAAGAGACCCAGTACTTC
CDR3: CASSFGTLQETQYF

D: .
V: TRBV27
length: 13
J: TRBJ1-1
size: .
DNA: TGTGCCAGCAGTTTGTCATTGAACACTGAAGCTTTCTTT
CDR3: CASSLSLNTEAFF

D: .
V: TRBV6-1
length: 13
J: TRBJ2-7
size: .
DNA: TGTGCCAGCAGGGTGGGGCCAGACTACGAGCAGTACTTC
CDR3: CASRVGPDYEQYF

D: .
V: TRBV29-1
length: 15
J: TRBJ1-1
size: .
DNA: TGCAGCGTTGTGGGAATTGACAGACCGAACACTGAAGCTTTCTTT
CDR3: CSVVGIDRPNTEAFF

D: TRBD1
V: TRBV28
length: 15
J: TRBJ2-2
size: .
DNA: TGTGCCAGCAGTTTCAGGGGGTCTGGTACCGGGGAGCTGTTTTTT
CDR3: CASSFRGSGTGELFF

D: TRBD1
V: TRBV7-3
length: 15
J: TRBJ2-7
size: .
DNA: TGTGCCAGCAGCTTAACGCCGTTACAGGGGTACGAGCAGTACTTC
CDR3: CASSLTPLQGYEQYF

D: .
V: TRBV7-2
length: 15
J: TRBJ2-2
size: .
DNA: TGTGCCAGCAGTGCGACACCTCTGAACACCGGGGAGCTGTTTTTT
CDR3: CASSATPLNTGELFF

D: TRBD1
V: TRBV5-6
length: 13
J: TRBJ1-2
size: .
DNA: TGTGCCAGCAGCTTGGTCAGGGGGCGAGGCTACACCTTC
CDR3: CASSLVRGRGYTF

D: TRBD1
V: TRBV19
length: 15
J: TRBJ2-4
size: .
DNA: TGTGCCAGTACCCAAGGGGGCAGCCAGGGCGGCATTCAGTACTTC
CDR3: CASTQGGSQGGIQYF

D: .
V: TRBV28
length: 13
J: TRBJ2-7
size: .
DNA: TGTGCCAGCATAAGCGGACGTTCCTACGAGCAGTACTTC
CDR3: CASISGRSYEQYF

D: TRBD2
V: TRBV5-1
length: 19
J: TRBJ2-1
size: .
DNA: TGCGCCAGCAGCTTGGAAGGTCCCTGGCGGGGGGGCCTTTATTCTGAGCAGTTCTTC
CDR3: CASSLEGPWRGGLYSEQFF

D: TRBD1
V: TRBV28
length: 13
J: TRBJ2-2
size: .
DNA: TGTGCCAGCAGTCAGGGGGACACCGGGGAGCTGTTTTTT
CDR3: CASSQGDTGELFF

D: .
V: TRBV28
length: 14
J: TRBJ2-1
size: once
DNA: TGTGCCAGCAGTTCCACTGGCGGTAACAATGAGCAGTTCTTC
CDR3: CASSSTGGNNEQFF

D: .
V: TRBV19
length: 13
J: TRBJ1-1
size: .
DNA: TGTGCCAGTAGTATCAGGGAATGGACTGAAGCTTTCTTT
CDR3: CASSIREWTEAFF

D: TRBD2
V: TRBV11-2
length: 16
J: TRBJ2-3
size: .
DNA: TGTGCCAGCAGCACCACTAGCGGGGGGCTCACAGATACGCAGTATTTT
CDR3: CASSTTSGGLTDTQYF

D: TRBD1
V: TRBV19
length: 14
J: TRBJ1-6
size: .
DNA: TGTGCCAGTAGTATGACAGGGCCTCATTCACCCCTCCACTTT
CDR3: CASSMTGPHSPLHF

D: TRBD1
V: TRBV11-2
length: 13
J: TRBJ1-2
size: once
DNA: TGTGCCAGCAGCGCGACAGGGAACTATGGCTACACCTTC
CDR3: CASSATGNYGYTF

D: TRBD1
V: TRBV19
length: 15
J: TRBJ1-5
size: once
DNA: TGTGCCAGTAGTATAGAGTGGACAGGCGAACAGCCCCAGCATTTT
CDR3: CASSIEWTGEQPQHF

D: TRBD2
V: TRBV27
length: 16
J: TRBJ2-3
size: .
DNA: TGTGCCAGCAGTTCACTAGCGGGGGGAATCACAGATACGCAGTATTTT
CDR3: CASSSLAGGITDTQYF

D: .
V: TRBV4-2
length: 17
J: TRBJ1-1
size: .
DNA: TGTGCCAGCAGCCGACGGGATGCCGGACAGAGGAACACTGAAGCTTTCTTT
CDR3: CASSRRDAGQRNTEAFF

D: .
V: TRBV25-1
length: 12
J: TRBJ2-5
size: once
DNA: TGTGCCAGCAGTGCCCCGGGGGAGACCCAGTACTTC
CDR3: CASSAPGETQYF

D: TRBD1
V: TRBV6-5
length: 13
J: TRBJ1-2
size: .
DNA: TGTGCCGCTACCCCGGGACAGGGTTATGGCTACACCTTC
CDR3: CAATPGQGYGYTF

D: .
V: TRBV6-5
length: 14
J: TRBJ1-2
size: .
DNA: TGTGCCAGCAGTTCCTTCGAGGGACTCAATGGCTACACCTTC
CDR3: CASSSFEGLNGYTF

D: .
V: TRBV27
length: 13
J: TRBJ1-2
size: .
DNA: TGTGCCAGCAGTTGGACACCTAACTATGGCTACACCTTC
CDR3: CASSWTPNYGYTF

D: .
V: TRBV5-8
length: 14
J: TRBJ1-2
size: .
DNA: TGTGCCAGCAGCCCATTAGTAGGGGGTTTTGGCTACACCTTC
CDR3: CASSPLVGGFGYTF

D: TRBD1
V: TRBV18
length: 15
J: TRBJ2-2
size: .
DNA: TGTGCCAGCTCACTGGACAGGGGAGGATCCGGGGAGCTGTTTTTT
CDR3: CASSLDRGGSGELFF

D: TRBD1
V: TRBV28
length: 14
J: TRBJ1-2
size: .
DNA: TGTGCCAGCAGAATACAGGGGGCCGTCTATGGCTACACCTTC
CDR3: CASRIQGAVYGYTF

D: TRBD1
V: TRBV19
length: 16
J: TRBJ1-5
size: .
DNA: TGTGCCAGTAGTAACCCCGGACAGGGAGAGGGTCAGCCCCAGCATTTT
CDR3: CASSNPGQGEGQPQHF

D: TRBD2
V: TRBV27
length: 18
J: TRBJ2-2
size: .
DNA: TGTGCCAGCAGTGTATTGACTAGCGGGGGGGCGAACACCGGGGAGCTGTTTTTT
CDR3: CASSVLTSGGANTGELFF

D: .
V: TRBV5-5
length: 15
J: TRBJ2-7
size: few
DNA: TGTGCCAGCAGCTTGGGCCCCAGAAGCTCCTACGAGCAGTACTTC
CDR3: CASSLGPRSSYEQYF

D: TRBD1
V: TRBV15
length: 14
J: TRBJ2-7
size: .
DNA: TGTGCCACCAGCAGAGAGGGACAGGCCTACGAGCAGTACTTC
CDR3: CATSREGQAYEQYF

D: TRBD1
V: TRBV7-2
length: 15
J: TRBJ2-7
size: .
DNA: TGTGCCAGCAGCTTTAGAGGACAGGGGGTTCGCGAGCAGTACTTC
CDR3: CASSFRGQGVREQYF

D: .
V: TRBV9
length: 14
J: TRBJ2-5
size: .
DNA: TGTGCCAGCAGCGTAGCCGTTGCCAGAGAGACCCAGTACTTC
CDR3: CASSVAVARETQYF

D: .
V: TRBV12-5
length: 16
J: TRBJ1-4
size: .
DNA: TGTGCTAGTGGTTTGCCCGGTCTGGGAGAGGATGAAAAACTGTTTTTT
CDR3: CASGLPGLGEDEKLFF